Listed below are T cell receptor beta chains from one sample, sequenced in a study of Tregs in tolerant kidney transplant recipients. TCRdb keeps only in-frame clones here, not all; method: immunoSEQ multiplex PCR. Among roughly 64,000 clones, approximately 89% were seen once, and the ten largest hold about 3.8%. Sequenced here: CD4+ T cells from blood (PBMCs), sampled 6 months after the transplant. The receptors shown here come from a human patient who received a combined kidney and bone marrow transplant. Some T cells may have come from the graft donor. Both conserved end residues are part of each CDR3. A D gene is named only where the DNA matches it firmly. Some rows mark clone size as missing; the rest say once, few, many or name a class of expanded clone.

J gene	clone size	D gene	V gene	CDR3 DNA	CDR3 protein
TRBJ1-6	.	.	TRBV11-2	TGTGCCAGCAGCTTAGACCGGAGCTCCTATAATTCACCCCTCCACTTT	CASSLDRSSYNSPLHF
TRBJ1-5	few	.	TRBV19	TGTGCCAGTAGTGGACTCTTCGATCAGCCCCAGCATTTT	CASSGLFDQPQHF
TRBJ2-2	.	TRBD1	TRBV29-1	TGCAGCGTTGAGGGGACAGGGGTTACCGGGGAGCTGTTTTTT	CSVEGTGVTGELFF
TRBJ1-5	.	.	TRBV4-2	TGTGCCAGCAGCCAAGATCCCATTGCCAGGGGCCAGTATAGCAATCAGCCCCAGCATTTT	CASSQDPIARGQYSNQPQHF
TRBJ1-6	.	TRBD1	TRBV9	TGTGCCAGCAGCGTAGCGGAGGGGGCTGGTTCACCCCTCCACTTT	CASSVAEGAGSPLHF
TRBJ2-6	.	.	TRBV19	TGTGCCAGTAGTATAGGGCCCAGGTTCACTGGGGCCAACGTCCTGACTTTC	CASSIGPRFTGANVLTF
TRBJ2-4	.	.	TRBV5-5	TGTGCCAGCAGCAGCCAAACGGCGGCGAAAAACATTCAGTACTTC	CASSSQTAAKNIQYF
TRBJ2-7	.	TRBD1	TRBV7-8	TGTGCCAGCAGCTTATCTACAGGGGTGGGGGAGCAGTACTTC	CASSLSTGVGEQYF
TRBJ2-2	.	.	TRBV18	TGTGCCAGCTCACGGCCAGGAGGTACCGGGGAGCTGTTTTTT	CASSRPGGTGELFF
TRBJ1-4	few	.	TRBV6-1	TGTGCCAGCAGTGATACAGGTGAAAAACTGTTTTTT	CASSDTGEKLFF
TRBJ2-1	.	TRBD1	TRBV29-1	TGCAGCGTTGAACCCGACAGGGTCAATGAGCAGTTCTTC	CSVEPDRVNEQFF
TRBJ1-5	.	TRBD1	TRBV30	TGTGCCTGGAGGTCAGGGGGCGCGGGCAATCAGCCCCAGCATTTT	CAWRSGGAGNQPQHF
TRBJ2-7	.	TRBD2	TRBV9	TGTGCCAGCAGCGCCCTAGCGGGGGATTCTCCGCAGTACTTC	CASSALAGDSPQYF
TRBJ2-7	.	TRBD2	TRBV11-2	TGTGCCAGCAGCGACATAGCGGGAGTCTACGAGCAGTACTTC	CASSDIAGVYEQYF
TRBJ2-5	.	TRBD2	TRBV9	TGTGCCAGCAGCGCTTCGGGACTAGCGGTTTTGGAGACCCAGTACTTC	CASSASGLAVLETQYF
TRBJ1-3	.	.	TRBV18	TGTGCCAGCTCACCGGTACAGGACTCTGGAAACACCATATATTTT	CASSPVQDSGNTIYF
TRBJ1-2	few	TRBD1	TRBV2	TGTGCCAGCAGTGATGGCAGGGGGAACTATGGCTACACCTTC	CASSDGRGNYGYTF
TRBJ2-7	.	.	TRBV21-1	TGTGCCAGCAGCGATATGGACAGGGAGGGGTACTTC	CASSDMDREGYF
TRBJ2-5	.	TRBD2	TRBV2	TGTGCCAGCAGCAAAGAGACTAGCGGGGTTGGAGAGACCCAGTACTTC	CASSKETSGVGETQYF
TRBJ2-7	.	.	TRBV5-4	TGTGCCAGCAGCTTGGGAAGCCTAGCGACTGACTACGAGCAGTACTTC	CASSLGSLATDYEQYF
TRBJ2-5	.	TRBD1	TRBV25-1	TGTGCCAGCAGTGGGGGACAGGAGGTCGAGACCCAGTACTTC	CASSGGQEVETQYF
TRBJ2-3	.	TRBD2	TRBV6-4	TGTGCCAGCAGTCAGACTAGCGGGAGTTTAAATACGCAGTATTTT	CASSQTSGSLNTQYF
TRBJ2-7	.	TRBD2	TRBV6-5	TGTGCCAGCAGTTACTCGCGGGAGCTGGACTACGAGCAGTACTTC	CASSYSRELDYEQYF
TRBJ2-7	.	TRBD1	TRBV5-6	TGTGCCAGCAGCCCGGGGACAGGTCTCAAGCAGTACTTC	CASSPGTGLKQYF
TRBJ1-5	.	TRBD1	TRBV6-5	TGTGCCAGCAGCTACGACAGGGATAATCAGCCCCAGCATTTT	CASSYDRDNQPQHF
TRBJ2-5	.	TRBD2	TRBV5-1	TGCGCCAGCAGCTTGGCTAGCGGGGGAACGGAGACCCAGTACTTC	CASSLASGGTETQYF
TRBJ2-3	.	TRBD2	TRBV6-4	TGTGCCAGCAGTGACCCTGGCCTGGGACTAGCGGGAACGGGTGGCACAGATACGCAGTATTTT	CASSDPGLGLAGTGGTDTQYF
TRBJ2-7	.	TRBD1	TRBV2	TGTGCCAGCAGTACGGACAGGGACTACGAGCAGTACTTC	CASSTDRDYEQYF
TRBJ1-1	.	.	TRBV6-5	TGTGCCAGCAGTCGCAGGGAGAACACTGAAGCTTTCTTT	CASSRRENTEAFF
TRBJ2-2	.	TRBD1	TRBV7-9	TGTGCCAGCAGCCCGGGACAGCATAACACCGGGGAGCTGTTTTTT	CASSPGQHNTGELFF
TRBJ1-3	.	.	TRBV13	TGTGCCAGCAGCTTGCATACAGGGAGCTCTGGAAACACCATATATTTT	CASSLHTGSSGNTIYF
TRBJ1-4	.	.	TRBV4-2	TGTGCCAGCAGCCAAGGTCGGGAGGGGATGGATGAAAAACTGTTTTTT	CASSQGREGMDEKLFF
TRBJ2-7	.	TRBD2	TRBV29-1	TGCAGCGTCCGTCCGTCGAGCGGGAAAGACGAGCAGTACTTC	CSVRPSSGKDEQYF
TRBJ2-7	.	.	TRBV7-9	TGTGCCAGCAGCGACCGGCCAGGGCTCGGTCTATACGAGCAGTACTTC	CASSDRPGLGLYEQYF
TRBJ2-6	.	TRBD1	TRBV7-9	TGTGCCAGCGGGCTCAGGACAGGGCCTAACCCTGGGGCCAACGTCCTGACTTTC	CASGLRTGPNPGANVLTF
TRBJ1-2	.	TRBD1	TRBV18	TGTGCCAGCTCACCACAAACCGGGACAGGGACTGGCTACACCTTC	CASSPQTGTGTGYTF
TRBJ2-1	.	TRBD2	TRBV7-2	TGTGCCAGCAGCTCCCAAGAGGGGCTAGCGGGAGGCCCATCGTTCTTC	CASSSQEGLAGGPSFF
TRBJ1-2	few	TRBD1	TRBV19	TGTGCCAGTAGTCACCACTGGGACAGGGAGAAATTCTATGGCTACACCTTC	CASSHHWDREKFYGYTF
TRBJ1-3	.	TRBD1	TRBV30	TGTGCCTGGAGTGTATCGGGGACAGTCGGAAACACCATATATTTT	CAWSVSGTVGNTIYF
TRBJ1-2	.	.	TRBV7-2	TGTGCCAGCAGCTCTGCGGTTTTTAACTATGGCTACACCTTC	CASSSAVFNYGYTF
TRBJ2-1	.	.	TRBV7-9	TGTGCCAGCAGCTTAGTGCATAGTGAGCAGTTCTTC	CASSLVHSEQFF
TRBJ2-3	few	.	TRBV5-1	TGCGCCAGCAGCTTTGCGAGGGATACGCAGTATTTT	CASSFARDTQYF
TRBJ2-3	.	.	TRBV11-3	TGTGCCAGCAGCTCTGGCACAGATACGCAGTATTTT	CASSSGTDTQYF
TRBJ2-1	.	TRBD2	TRBV9	TGTGCCAGCAGCGTAGGCGGGAGCCCGACCTACAATGAGCAGTTCTTC	CASSVGGSPTYNEQFF
TRBJ2-1	.	TRBD2	TRBV19	TGTGCCAGTAGCCGGACTAGCGGGAGTTACAATGAGCAGTTCTTC	CASSRTSGSYNEQFF
TRBJ2-2	.	TRBD1	TRBV10-1	TGCGCCAGCATGGACAGGGGGCAAACCGGGGAGCTGTTTTTT	CASMDRGQTGELFF
TRBJ2-2	.	TRBD2	TRBV23-1	TGCGCCAGCAGTGCCCCGAGTAGCGGGAAGGACACCGGGGAGCTGTTTTTT	CASSAPSSGKDTGELFF
TRBJ2-5	.	.	TRBV6-1	TGTGCCAGCAGTTGGAACAGGGTGGGAGAGACCCAGTACTTC	CASSWNRVGETQYF
TRBJ2-5	.	TRBD2	TRBV29-1	TGCAGCGTTGGGGACCCTAGCGGGAGGGCGAAAGAGACCCAGTACTTC	CSVGDPSGRAKETQYF
TRBJ1-2	few	.	TRBV6-5	TGTGCCAGCAGTTACGTCGGGTCCCGGGGCTACACCTTC	CASSYVGSRGYTF
TRBJ1-1	.	.	TRBV7-3	TGTGCCAGCAGCTTAACGGGGAGAGGCGGGTCTGAAGCTTTCTTT	CASSLTGRGGSEAFF